The text below deals with one T cell receptor beta chain. This record belongs to a study of T cell changes during pregnancy in multiple sclerosis. The method was immunoSEQ multiplex PCR; TCRdb's version includes in-frame clones alone and lacks a portion of them. The table lists tens of thousands of clones, 91% of them singletons. The sample was peripheral blood, taken in the third trimester of pregnancy. This TCR came from a female donor in good health, enrolled as a control in a pregnancy study.

The chain's CDR3 is CASSRTFRVTEAFF. The CDR3 DNA reads as TGTGCCAGCAGCAGAACCTTCAGGGTCACTGAAGCTTTCTTT. The V gene is TRBV5-6, the J gene TRBJ1-1, with D maybe TRBD1 (5 bases). Germline V gene data show CDR1 as SGHDT and CDR2 as YYEEEE. Trimming removed 4 bases at V and 4 bases at J, with 14 bases between. The CDR3 runs 14 residues.